The 9 T cell receptor beta chains reported below all come from one sample, sequenced in a study of cytomegalovirus exposure and HLA in healthy donors. Researchers ran the PCR with 60 Vbeta and 13 Jbeta primers. TCRdb keeps only in-frame clones here, not all; method: immunoSEQ multiplex PCR. Here the sample spans roughly 190,000 clones, over 75% being singletons. The sequencing sample was made of PBMCs. Receptors originate from a man between 18 and 35 years old in good health and CMV-seronegative.

The gene calls are TRBV9 and TRBJ2-7, with 8 nucleotides matching TRBD2. CDR1 is SGDLS and CDR2 is YYNGEE in the germline V gene. Trimming took 2 bases from V and 2 from J; bases not matched to a gene: 9. This CDR3 comprises 16 residues. The DNA for the CDR3 is TGTGCCAGCAGCGTCGGGAGGACTAGCTACACCTACGAGCAGTACTTC. Its translation is CASSVGRTSYTYEQYF.

J is TRBJ1-2 and V is TRBV5-4; D remains ambiguous. This CDR3 has 14 residues. The ends were cut back, 0 bases at V and 8 bases at J, with 14 bases in the middle. Germline CDR1 and CDR2: SGHNT and YYREEE (reference sequence). The CDR3 region is CASSLERAPLGYTF. The CDR3 region has the DNA TGTGCCAGCAGCTTGGAGAGGGCCCCCTTAGGCTACACCTTC.

The chain employs TRBV7-9 and TRBJ1-2; 10 bases are shared with TRBD1. V dropped 0 bases and J dropped 5; count of bases not matched to a gene: 0. Germline V gene lookup returns CDR1 SEHNR and CDR2 FQNEAQ (reference sequence). The CDR3 covers 14 residues. CDR3 sequence: CASSLAGQGYGYTF. The CDR3 DNA reads as TGTGCCAGCAGCTTAGCGGGACAGGGGTATGGCTACACCTTC.

The chain carries TRBV7-2 and TRBJ2-7, with D possibly matching TRBD1 (6 bases). This CDR3 has 14 amino acids. Germline values: CDR1 SGHTA, CDR2 FQGNSA. V was shortened by 2 bases and J by 2 bases, with 10 bases between the two germline ends. The CDR3 protein is CASSLRDITYEQYF. Here the CDR3 DNA reads TGTGCCAGCAGCTTAAGGGACATCACCTACGAGCAGTACTTC. The entire variable domain, with the rest obtained from reference TRBV7-2 and TRBJ2-7, is as follows: GAGVSQSPSNKVTEKGKDVELRCDPISGHTALYWYRQSLGQGLEFLIYFQGNSAPDKSGLPSDRFSAERTGGSVSTLTIQRTQQEDSAVYLCASSLRDITYEQYFGPGTRLTVT.

This CDR3 is CASSFLLGQNYEQYF. The CDR3, as DNA: TGTGCCAGCAGCTTTCTCCTGGGACAGAACTACGAGCAGTACTTC. The V and J genes are TRBV11-2 and TRBJ2-7; 7 nucleotides agree with TRBD1. V was pared by 3 bases and J by 3 bases, with 8 bases of the junction left unmatched. In germline, CDR1 is SGHAT, CDR2 FQNNGV. This CDR3 spans 15 amino acids. The full variable domain, its missing parts supplied by reference TRBV11-2 and TRBJ2-7, is EAGVAQSPRYKIIEKRQSVAFWCNPISGHATLYWYQQILGQGPKLLIQFQNNGVVDDSQLPKDRFSAERLKGVDSTLKIQPAKLEDSAVYLCASSFLLGQNYEQYFGPGTRLTVT.

This clone was observed a single time. This rearrangement joins TRBV5-4 to TRBJ2-7, with 8 positions matching TRBD2. This CDR3 region has 15 residues. V lost 10 bases and J lost 4; bases outside the gene matches: 16. CDR1 and CDR2 (germline): SGHNT, YYREEE (reference sequence). CDR3 residues: CAGLAGPTEGYEQYF. CDR3 sequence (DNA): TGTGCCGGATTAGCGGGACCCACCGAAGGGTACGAGCAGTACTTC.

The rearrangement joins TRBV5-8 to TRBJ2-3; 7 bases map to TRBD2. Germline assignment: CDR1 SGHTS and CDR2 YDEGEE. J was trimmed by 5 bases and V by 3 bases; bases with no gene match: 12. The CDR3 contains 16 residues. In DNA form, the CDR3 reads TGTGCCAGCAGCTCGGACGGTGGAGGGAGGGTAGATACGCAGTATTTT. Residues: CASSSDGGGRVDTQYF.

The V and J genes are TRBV7-2 and TRBJ2-1; TRBD2 agrees at 11 bases. The length of the CDR3 is 18 residues. The germline V gene encodes CDR1 SGHTA and CDR2 FQGNSA. J was trimmed by 4 bases and V by 3 bases; bases with no gene match: 11. CDR3 sequence: CASSFYSGGALLYNEQFF. CDR3 bases: TGTGCCAGCAGCTTTTATAGCGGGGGGGCCTTGCTATACAATGAGCAGTTCTTC.

This rearrangement joins TRBV6-5 to TRBJ1-6; D possibly corresponds to TRBD1 (5 bases). The CDR3 runs 12 residues. CDR1 and CDR2 from the germline V gene are MNHEY and SVGAGI. The ends were cut back, 5 bases at V and 10 bases at J, with 9 bases in the middle. The CDR3 loop reads CASSQGNSPLHF. The CDR3 DNA sequence: TGTGCCAGCAGTCAGGGAAACTCACCCCTCCACTTT.